This entry concerns a single T cell receptor beta chain. The antigen remains unidentified. In the PCR, 60 Vbeta and 13 Jbeta primers were used. Clones were sequenced by immunoSEQ multiplex PCR, and TCRdb holds only the in-frame ones, with some missing. The table lists about 180,000 clones, around 75% of them singletons. These data belong to a study of cytomegalovirus exposure and HLA in healthy donors. Notes on the study in general: In an earlier analysis, about 87% or about 30%: the productive usage of most TCR beta V segments. In vitro experiments confirmed that three CMV-associated chains were specific for CMV antigens. Reported performance of the classifier showed diagnosis of cytomegalovirus status with high specificity and sensitivity.

Sequenced material: PBMCs. The TCR sequence derives from a male donor in good health and CMV-seronegative.

The CDR3 nucleotides read TGTGCCAGCAGTCGGGGTTCCGGGCAGCCCCAGCATTTT. As protein: CASSRGSGQPQHF. The rearrangement links TRBV27 to TRBJ1-5, with D hard to call. V lost 5 bases and J 7 bases, leaving 12 bases between the germline ends. The CDR3 length is 13 residues. Per the germline V gene, CDR1 is MNHEY and CDR2 is SMNVEV (reference sequence).